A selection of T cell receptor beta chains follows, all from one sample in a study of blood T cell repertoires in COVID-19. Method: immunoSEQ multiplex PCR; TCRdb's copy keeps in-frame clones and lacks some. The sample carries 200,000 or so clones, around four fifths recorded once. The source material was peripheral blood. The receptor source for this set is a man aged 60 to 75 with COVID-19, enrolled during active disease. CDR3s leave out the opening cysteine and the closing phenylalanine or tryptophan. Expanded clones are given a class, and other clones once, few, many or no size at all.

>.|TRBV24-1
ATSSDSYNEQF
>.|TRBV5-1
ASSTTAGDYGYT
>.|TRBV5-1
ASTRDRGSTDTQY
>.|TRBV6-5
ASSYRTLAGVSEQF
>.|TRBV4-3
ASSQDPRDGNTIY
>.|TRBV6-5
ASCRLNEKLF
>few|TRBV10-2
ASSGLAFHEQF
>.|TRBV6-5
ASRADRVNEKLF
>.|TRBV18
ASSPSRTVEAF
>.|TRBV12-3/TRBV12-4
ASSGLRYEQY
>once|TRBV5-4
ASSLVVLAGANVLT
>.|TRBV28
ASSPSTGQSGANVLT
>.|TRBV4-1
ASSQAQDRGHEQY
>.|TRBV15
ATSRESGYQPQH
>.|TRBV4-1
ASSQGDRGPGELF
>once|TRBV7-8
ASSLEGTGFSEQY
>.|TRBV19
ASSIEASGRYEQY
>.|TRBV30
AWSVLTSGSYEQY
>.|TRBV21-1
ASSNRDRELGVDGYT
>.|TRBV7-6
ASSQDLNTEAF
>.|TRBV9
ASSVEGGMETQY
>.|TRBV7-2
ASSPRTGGREKLF
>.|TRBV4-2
ASSQEQNMALGNTIY
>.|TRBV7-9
ASSLAGDRGVSAF
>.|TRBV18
ASPNPGGVGRRDTQY
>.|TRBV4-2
ASSQGGSREEPQH
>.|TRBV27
ASSLSGQGSYEQY
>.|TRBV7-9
ASSSRDRGSGPQH
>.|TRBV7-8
ASSFHYEDGSGT
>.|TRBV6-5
ASTREQGGTQY
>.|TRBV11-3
ASSLEAGAGYNEQF
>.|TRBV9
ASSVATDPIGGYT
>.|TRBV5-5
ASSFTSGRGETQY
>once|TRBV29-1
SVEDQWVEGEKLF
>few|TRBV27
ASSRGQGTLYGYT
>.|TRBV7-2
ASSLGVTGHLT
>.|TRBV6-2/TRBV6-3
ASSYGLAGRNTQY
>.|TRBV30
AWKGQYFNEQF